This T cell receptor (beta chain) emerged from a study of blood T cell repertoires in COVID-19 (TCRdb year 2020). Study-wide context: Collaborator samples came from the United States, Italy and Spain and covered acute and convalescent phases of COVID-19. The prospective study material was composed of cDNA or gDNA derived from T cells, B-cell-depleted T cells, or PBMCs. The dataset comprised deeply sampled blood TCRbeta repertoires from subjects exposed to, actively infected with, or recovered from COVID-19. The repertoires were released in a freely available public database intended as a resource for research on the immune response to SARS-CoV-2. Samples were obtained from the ongoing ImmuneRACE study (first 160 participants) and from approximately 1,200 subjects provided by 6 global collaborators. A de-identified subject ID, COVID-19 status, age in years and sex were almost always included in the sample metadata. Where HLA class I and class II types were available, the types were taken from metadata supplied by the sample provider, not from assay-based typing.

V is trimmed back by 0 bases and J by 1 base, and the junction contains 22 bases that no gene match accounts for. The germline V gene encodes CDR1 SGHDN and CDR2 FVKESK. From the cysteine up to the phenylalanine, the CDR3 has a length of 22 residues. Kept here is only the CDR3 DNA, which spans 66 bases and is read in frame from base 1. In regard to this clone: Its recognized antigen is unknown. No clone much larger than this one lies a single base away; base qualities are absent.

General study outcomes and caveats: The quantity of clinical and demographic metadata differed by source and by participant and was supplied without curation.

The immunoSEQ Assay, a bias-controlled multiplex PCR, was used to amplify TCRbeta CDR3 regions from genomic DNA. Turning to the authors' computational methods: The number of nucleated cells in each sample was estimated from the amplification of reference gene primers within the assay. To quantify the absolute abundance of each unique TCRbeta CDR3 rearrangement, sequence reads were collapsed and filtered. For each sample, productive Simpson clonality was calculated as the square root of Simpson's diversity index over productive rearrangements. The table was pulled from immuneACCESS by TCRdb, which kept in-frame rearrangements only. Such tables lose some clones; where checked, under half of the loss comes from unresolved V genes, and the rest has no known cause. That table supplies the V and J calls and clone size; D and trimming were determined from the DNA. This sample is represented by about 190,000 clones; approximately 91% of them were singletons. The leading ten clones occupy 6.7% of the sample.

Each collaborating institution followed its own protocols to collect whole blood in K2EDTA tubes. For TCRbeta analysis, collaborator samples were shipped as frozen whole blood, as isolated PBMCs, or as DNA extracted from either sample type. This TCR came from a man aged 35 to 55 with acute or convalescent COVID-19. Material for sequencing was peripheral blood. The rearrangement combines TRBV14 with TRBJ1-1; 8 central bases correspond to TRBD1. The CDR3 in this case is CASSQDFNFAGTGPTWNTEAFF. The sequenced DNA is TGTGCCAGCAGCCAAGACTTCAACTTCGCCGGGACAGGTCCCACTTGGAACACTGAAGCTTTCTTT.